The clone carrying this T cell receptor beta chain was seen repeatedly, ten times or more. The data are from a study of identical twins. TCRdb passed the 5' RACE reads through MiXCR, listing each CDR3 protein once. The sample records nearly 650,000 distinct CDR3 sequences, less than 9% being singletons. The sample also formed part of further work on yellow fever vaccine responses in identical twins. That paper states: Reportedly, the T cell response mounted by twins to vaccine seemed partly convergent, partly personalized.

The sequence derives from a woman in her late teens or twenties in good health. The sequencing input was PBMCs.

The CDR3 spells CASSGNSPLHF. Written as DNA, the CDR3 is TGTGCCAGTTCAGGGAATTCACCCCTCCACTTT. The chain uses TRBV2 and TRBJ1-6, with D tentatively TRBD1 (5 bases). Germline CDR1 SNHLY, CDR2 FYNNEI. Trimming cost V 9 bases and J 7 bases, with 7 bases left between them. The CDR3 length is 11 residues.